These 24 T cell receptor beta chains were sequenced from one sample in a study of T cell changes during pregnancy in multiple sclerosis. Profiled with immunoSEQ multiplex PCR; TCRdb holds only in-frame clones, not every one. Of about 73,000 clones in the sample, more than 80% were seen once. The sequences come from peripheral blood, collected in the second trimester of pregnancy. The receptors originated from a female donor in good health, enrolled as a control in a pregnancy study.

The chain couples TRBV7-8 to TRBJ1-5; D unclear. CDR3 length: 14 residues. Trimming pared 5 bases from V and 4 bases from J, leaving 12 bases between. Germline assignment: CDR1 SGHVS and CDR2 FQNEAQ. For the CDR3, the DNA is TGTGCCAGCAGCCCAGTTAACCCTAATCAGCCCCAGCATTTT. Encoded protein: CASSPVNPNQPQHF.

V and J are TRBV4-3 and TRBJ1-2, with 9 bases that match TRBD1. Germline loops: CDR1 LGHNA, CDR2 YSLEER. This CDR3 has 18 amino acids. Germline trimming cut 1 base from V and 8 bases from J; bases unmatched to any gene: 17. As DNA, the CDR3 is TGCGCCAGCAGCCAAGTGGTGAGGACAGGGGAATCGGTTGGGGGCTACACCTTC. Its protein is CASSQVVRTGESVGGYTF.

The V call is TRBV6-1, the J call TRBJ1-4; TRBD1 matches at 10 bases. V lost 3 bases to trimming and J lost 8 bases; unmatched junction nucleotides: 6. Germline loops: CDR1 MNHNS, CDR2 SASEGT. This CDR3 contains 15 residues. The CDR3 DNA reads TGTGCCAGCAGTGACCCGGGACAGGGGAAAGAAAAACTGTTTTTT. It specifies CASSDPGQGKEKLFF.

V gene TRBV12-5 combines with J gene TRBJ2-2, with 7 bases lining up with TRBD2. This CDR3 has 16 residues. The J segment lost 5 bases and the V segment lost 7 bases, leaving 13 bases of the junction unmatched. Germline V gives CDR1 LGHNT, CDR2 FRNRAP. CDR3 protein: CASAGRRGGETGELFF. As DNA, the CDR3 is TGTGCTAGTGCCGGGAGGCGCGGGGGAGAAACCGGGGAGCTGTTTTTT.

This rearrangement joins TRBV6-1 to TRBJ2-3; D might be TRBD1 (6 bases). V was pared by 8 bases and J by 6 bases, with 9 bases between. Per germline, CDR1 MNHNS and CDR2 SASEGT. CDR3 size: 11 residues. In DNA form, the CDR3 reads TGTGCCAGCCCTAGGGGGGATACGCAGTATTTT. It codes for CASPRGDTQYF.

CDR3 loop: CAASGLAFIGELFF. The CDR3 DNA reads as TGTGCCGCTTCGGGACTAGCTTTTATCGGGGAGCTGTTTTTT. The genes are TRBV2 and TRBJ2-2, with TRBD2 matching over 9 bases. Germline-derived CDR1 and CDR2 are SNHLY and FYNNEI. The ends lost 11 bases at V and 7 bases at J; junction bases unmatched: 11. CDR3 length: 14 residues.

The rearrangement links TRBV4-3 to TRBJ2-7, with D hard to call. CDR3 length: 14 residues. With 4 bases removed from V and 2 bases from J, the gap between germline ends came to 12 bases. Germline V gene data show CDR1 as LGHNA and CDR2 as YSLEER. The DNA for the CDR3 is TGCGCCAGCAGCCCACAGCCTTCCGCCTACGAGCAGTACTTC. The encoded protein is CASSPQPSAYEQYF.

This clone was counted between two and nine times. The V gene is TRBV18, the J gene TRBJ1-6, with TRBD1 matching 7 bases. The CDR3 has 14 amino acids. Trimming removed 3 bases from V and 9 bases from J; junction bases left unmatched: 5. Germline-derived CDR1 and CDR2 are KGHSH and LQKENI. The CDR3 DNA sequence: TGTGCCAGCTCACCTCGGGACAGCAGTTCACCCCTCCACTTT. Its translation is CASSPRDSSSPLHF.

The J gene is TRBJ2-6, the V gene TRBV7-6; D is unresolved. Trimming took 5 bases from V and 1 from J, leaving 9 bases between them. The length of the CDR3 is 15 residues. The germline V gene has CDR1 SGHVS and CDR2 FNYEAQ. Here the CDR3 DNA reads TGTGCCAGCAGCCCGTCAGGTTCTGGGGCCAACGTCCTGACTTTC. It encodes CASSPSGSGANVLTF.

V is TRBV2 and J is TRBJ2-1, with 7 bases that match TRBD1. CDR3 length: 15 residues. The germline V gene encodes CDR1 SNHLY and CDR2 FYNNEI. Trimming cost V 8 bases and J 5 bases; bases outside gene matches: 12. The CDR3: CASRRTGVTNNEQFF. The CDR3 region has the DNA TGTGCCAGCCGTCGTACAGGGGTCACTAACAATGAGCAGTTCTTC.

This chain uses TRBV10-3 with TRBJ2-1, with TRBD1 matching over 8 bases. The CDR3 spans 15 residues. CDR1 is ENHRY, CDR2 SYGVKD, per germline. Unmatched junction bases numbered 9, after V lost 4 bases and J lost 7 bases. Here the CDR3 reads CAISGLGQGLNEQFF. In DNA, the CDR3 is TGTGCCATCAGTGGGCTCGGACAGGGCCTTAATGAGCAGTTCTTC.

The chain couples TRBV19 to TRBJ2-1, with 7 bases matching TRBD2. The CDR3 extends over 15 amino acids. The germline V gene has CDR1 LNHDA and CDR2 SQIVND (reference sequence). The junction had 12 bases not matched to a gene; V was cut back by 5 bases and J by 8 bases. The CDR3 sequence is CASSPEGAGLYEQFF. CDR3 sequence (DNA): TGTGCCAGTAGTCCCGAGGGAGCGGGGTTGTATGAGCAGTTCTTC.

This chain uses TRBV18 with TRBJ2-6; no clear D. Trimming took off 2 bases at V and 3 bases at J, with 5 bases between the two ends. This CDR3 has 14 residues. Germline CDR1 and CDR2: KGHSH and LQKENI. CDR3 coding DNA: TGTGCCAGCTCACCAAACGGTGGGGCCAACGTCCTGACTTTC. Protein sequence: CASSPNGGANVLTF.

The J gene is TRBJ2-1, the V gene TRBV7-3, with 7 nucleotides matching TRBD2. The junction had 7 bases not matched to a gene; V was cut back by 5 bases and J by 0 bases. The CDR3 sequence is 16 residues long. Germline V gives CDR1 SGHTA, CDR2 FQGTGA. The CDR3 spells CASSPVSGGSYNEQFF. In nucleotides, the CDR3 is TGTGCCAGCAGCCCGGTTTCGGGGGGCTCCTACAATGAGCAGTTCTTC. The full variable domain, its missing parts supplied by reference TRBV7-3 and TRBJ2-1, is GAGVSQTPSNKVTEKGKYVELRCDPISGHTALYWYRQSLGQGPEFLIYFQGTGAADDSGLPNDRFFAVRPEGSVSTLKIQRTERGDSAVYLCASSPVSGGSYNEQFFGPGTRLTVL.

The V gene is TRBV5-5, the J gene TRBJ2-7; TRBD1 aligns across 8 bases. J lost 7 bases, V lost 3 bases, and 15 bases had no gene match. The length of the CDR3 is 16 residues. Per the germline V gene, CDR1 is SGHKS and CDR2 is YYEKEE (reference sequence). This chain's CDR3 is CASSSQGADVRFEQYF. Written as DNA, the CDR3 is TGTGCCAGCAGCTCCCAGGGGGCTGATGTGAGGTTTGAGCAGTACTTC.

V gene TRBV4-3 combines with J gene TRBJ2-7, with D perhaps TRBD1 (6 bases). The V end lost 1 base, the J end lost 3 bases, and 16 bases lay between the germline ends. Germline V gives CDR1 LGHNA, CDR2 YSLEER. The CDR3 sequence is 16 residues long. The CDR3 DNA reads TGCGCCAGCAGCCAAGCGAGAATAGGGGGAAACTACGAGCAGTACTTC. Translation: CASSQARIGGNYEQYF.

The chain recombines TRBV18 with TRBJ2-4; 9 bases agree with TRBD1. V lost 3 bases and J lost 3; bases outside the gene matches: 12. The CDR3 is 18 amino acids. CDR1 and CDR2 (germline): KGHSH, LQKENI. In DNA form, the CDR3 reads TGTGCCAGCTCACCGACAGGGGGTGCCCCAGGTAGCAAAAACATTCAGTACTTC. Amino acid sequence: CASSPTGGAPGSKNIQYF.

This clone was recorded once. The rearrangement joins TRBV13 to TRBJ1-1; a weak D match, TRBD1 (5 bases). Germline values: CDR1 PRHDT, CDR2 FYEKMQ (reference sequence). V lost 8 bases and J 1 base, leaving 11 bases between the germline ends. The CDR3 is made up of 13 amino acids. For the CDR3, the DNA is TGTGCCAGCGCGGAGGGGAGGAACACTGAAGCTTTCTTT. Its protein is CASAEGRNTEAFF.

The chain recombines TRBV7-9 with TRBJ1-6, with 7 bases lining up with TRBD1. J was trimmed by 0 bases and V by 6 bases; bases with no gene match: 8. Looked up from germline, CDR1 is SEHNR and CDR2 is FQNEAQ (reference sequence). The CDR3 covers 17 residues. CDR3 region: CASRHRGESSYNSPLHF. Here the CDR3 DNA reads TGTGCCAGCAGACACAGGGGTGAGAGCTCCTATAATTCACCCCTCCACTTT.

The chain recombines TRBV18 with TRBJ2-7; TRBD2 agrees at 15 bases. CDR3 length: 19 residues. CDR1 and CDR2 from the germline V gene are KGHSH and LQKENI. V shed 0 bases, J shed 2 bases, and the junction held 8 bases outside the gene matches. The CDR3 is CASSPPRGTSGGPAYEQYF. As DNA, the CDR3 is TGTGCCAGCTCACCACCGAGAGGGACTAGCGGGGGGCCAGCCTACGAGCAGTACTTC.

The rearrangement uses TRBV7-6 and TRBJ1-2, with D possibly being TRBD1 (5 bases). CDR1 and CDR2 (germline): SGHVS, FNYEAQ. The CDR3 sequence is 14 residues long. With 5 bases removed from V and 4 bases from J, the gap between germline ends came to 14 bases. In nucleotides, the CDR3 is TGTGCCAGCAGCCCGGGGGGGGTCTCCTATGGCTACACCTTC. Protein: CASSPGGVSYGYTF.

The rearrangement links TRBV5-5 to TRBJ2-7; D is ambiguous. This CDR3 contains 12 residues. Looked up from germline, CDR1 is SGHKS and CDR2 is YYEKEE (reference sequence). V shed 2 bases and J shed 5 bases, with 8 bases lying between them. The CDR3 loop reads CASSFLTDEQYF. CDR3 in DNA: TGTGCCAGCAGCTTCCTCACGGACGAGCAGTACTTC.

This clone was counted between two and nine times. The J gene is TRBJ1-5, the V gene TRBV7-9; maybe TRBD1 (6 bases). The CDR3 consists of 14 residues. Trimming cost V 5 bases and J 1 base, with 9 bases left between them. The germline V gene encodes CDR1 SEHNR and CDR2 FQNEAQ (reference sequence). CDR3 sequence reads: CASSPRGSNQPQHF. In DNA form, the CDR3 reads TGTGCCAGCAGCCCCAGGGGCAGCAATCAGCCCCAGCATTTT.

This clone was seen a single time. This chain links TRBV19 with TRBJ1-2; D is unclear. Trimming shortened V by 4 bases and J by 2 bases, and 14 bases separated the two germline ends. Germline V CDR1 and CDR2: LNHDA, SQIVND (reference sequence). This CDR3 has 15 amino acids. The CDR3 is CASSTGTTRNYGYTF. The CDR3 nucleotides read TGTGCCAGTAGTACGGGAACGACGCGGAACTATGGCTACACCTTC.